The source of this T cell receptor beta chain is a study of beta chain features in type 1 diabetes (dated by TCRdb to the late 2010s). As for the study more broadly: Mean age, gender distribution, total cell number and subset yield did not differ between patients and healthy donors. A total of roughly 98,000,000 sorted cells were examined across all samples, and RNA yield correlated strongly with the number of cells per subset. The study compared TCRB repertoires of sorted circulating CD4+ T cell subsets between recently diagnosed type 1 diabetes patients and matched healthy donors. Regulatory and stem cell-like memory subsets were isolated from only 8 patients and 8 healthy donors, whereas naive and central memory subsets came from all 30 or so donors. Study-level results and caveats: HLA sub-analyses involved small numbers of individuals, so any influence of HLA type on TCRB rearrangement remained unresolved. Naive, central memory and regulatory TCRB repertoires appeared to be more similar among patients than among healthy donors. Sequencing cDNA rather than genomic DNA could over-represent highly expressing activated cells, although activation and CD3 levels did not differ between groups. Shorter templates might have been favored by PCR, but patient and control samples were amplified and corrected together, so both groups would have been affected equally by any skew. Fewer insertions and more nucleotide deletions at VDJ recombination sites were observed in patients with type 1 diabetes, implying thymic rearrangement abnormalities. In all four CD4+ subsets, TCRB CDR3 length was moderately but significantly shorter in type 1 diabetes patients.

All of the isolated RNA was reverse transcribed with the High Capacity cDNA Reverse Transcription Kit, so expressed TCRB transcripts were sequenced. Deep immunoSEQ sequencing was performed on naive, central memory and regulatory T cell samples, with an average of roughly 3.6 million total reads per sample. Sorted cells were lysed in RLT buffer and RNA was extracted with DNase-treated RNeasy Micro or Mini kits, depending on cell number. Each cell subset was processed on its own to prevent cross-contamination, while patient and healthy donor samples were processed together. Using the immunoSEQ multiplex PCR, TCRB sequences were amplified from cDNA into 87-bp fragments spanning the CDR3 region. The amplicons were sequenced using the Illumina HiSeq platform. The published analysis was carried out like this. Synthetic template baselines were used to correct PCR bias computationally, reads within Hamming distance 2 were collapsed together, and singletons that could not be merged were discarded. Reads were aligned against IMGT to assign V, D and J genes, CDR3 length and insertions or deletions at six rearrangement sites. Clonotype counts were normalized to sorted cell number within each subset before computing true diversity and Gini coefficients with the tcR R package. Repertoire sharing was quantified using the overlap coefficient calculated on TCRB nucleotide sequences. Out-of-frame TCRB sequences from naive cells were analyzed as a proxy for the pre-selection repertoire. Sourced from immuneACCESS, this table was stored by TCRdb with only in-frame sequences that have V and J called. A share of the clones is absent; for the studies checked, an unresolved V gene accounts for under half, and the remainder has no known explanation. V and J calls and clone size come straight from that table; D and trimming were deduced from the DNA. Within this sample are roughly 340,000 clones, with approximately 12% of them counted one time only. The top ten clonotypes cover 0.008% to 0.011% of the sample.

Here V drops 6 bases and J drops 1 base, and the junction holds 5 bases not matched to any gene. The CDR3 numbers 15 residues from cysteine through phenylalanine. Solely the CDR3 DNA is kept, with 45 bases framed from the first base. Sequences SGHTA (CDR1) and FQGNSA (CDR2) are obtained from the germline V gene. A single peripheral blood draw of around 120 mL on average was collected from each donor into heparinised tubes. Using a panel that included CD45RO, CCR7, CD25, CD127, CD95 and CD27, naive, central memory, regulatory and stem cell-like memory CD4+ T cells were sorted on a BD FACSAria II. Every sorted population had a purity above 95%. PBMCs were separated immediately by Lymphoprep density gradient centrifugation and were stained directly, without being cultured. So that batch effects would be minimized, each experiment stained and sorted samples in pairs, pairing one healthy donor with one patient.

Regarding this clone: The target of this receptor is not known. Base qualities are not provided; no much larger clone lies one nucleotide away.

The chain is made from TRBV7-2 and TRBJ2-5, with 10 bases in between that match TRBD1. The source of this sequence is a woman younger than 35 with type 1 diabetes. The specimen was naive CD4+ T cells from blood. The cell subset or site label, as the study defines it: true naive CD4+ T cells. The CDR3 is CASRGQGILQETQYF. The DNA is TGTGCCAGCAGGGGACAGGGGATACTCCAAGAGACCCAGTACTTC.